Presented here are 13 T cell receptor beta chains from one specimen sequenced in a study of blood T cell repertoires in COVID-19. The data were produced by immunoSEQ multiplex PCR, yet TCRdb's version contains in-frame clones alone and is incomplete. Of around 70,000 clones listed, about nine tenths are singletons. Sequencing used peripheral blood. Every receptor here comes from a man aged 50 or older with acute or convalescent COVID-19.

The CDR3 DNA reads as TGCGCCAGCGGGTCGGGAGTGAGGGCAGATACGCAGTATTTT. Amino acids: CASGSGVRADTQYF. This chain connects TRBV5-1 to TRBJ2-3, with D tentatively TRBD2 (6 bases). CDR3 length: 14 amino acids. Trimming shortened V by 7 bases and J by 4 bases, and 16 bases separated the two germline ends. The germline gives CDR1 SGHRS, CDR2 YFSETQ.

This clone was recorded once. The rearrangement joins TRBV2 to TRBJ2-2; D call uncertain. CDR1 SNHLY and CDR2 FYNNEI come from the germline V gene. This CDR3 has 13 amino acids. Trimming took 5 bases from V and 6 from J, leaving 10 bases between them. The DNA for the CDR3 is TGTGCCAGCAGTCCTTCCTACGCCGGGGAGCTGTTTTTT. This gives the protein CASSPSYAGELFF.

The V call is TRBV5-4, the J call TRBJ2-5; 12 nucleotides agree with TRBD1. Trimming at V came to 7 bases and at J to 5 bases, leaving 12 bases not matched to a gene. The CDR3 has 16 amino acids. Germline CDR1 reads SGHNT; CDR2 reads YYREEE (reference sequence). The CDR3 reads CASPPPGQGAGETQYF. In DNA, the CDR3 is TGTGCCAGCCCCCCTCCGGGACAGGGGGCCGGGGAGACCCAGTACTTC. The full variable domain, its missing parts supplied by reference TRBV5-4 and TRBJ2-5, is ETGVTQSPTHLIKTRGQQVTLRCSSQSGHNTVSWYQQALGQGPQFIFQYYREEENGRGNFPPRFSGLQFPNYSSELNVNALELDDSALYLCASPPPGQGAGETQYFGPGTRLLVL.

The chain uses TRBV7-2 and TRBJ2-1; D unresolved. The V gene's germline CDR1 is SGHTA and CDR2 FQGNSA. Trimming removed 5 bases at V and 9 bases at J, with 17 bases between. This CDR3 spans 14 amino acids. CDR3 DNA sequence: TGTGCCAGCAGCGCAAAAGGTCTAGTGGGTGAGCAGTTCTTC. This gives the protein CASSAKGLVGEQFF.

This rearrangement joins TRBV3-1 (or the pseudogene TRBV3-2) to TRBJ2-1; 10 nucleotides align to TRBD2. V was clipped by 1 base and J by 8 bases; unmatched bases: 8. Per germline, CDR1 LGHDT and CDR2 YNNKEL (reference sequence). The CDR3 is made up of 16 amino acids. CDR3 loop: CASSQGTSGLGYEQFF. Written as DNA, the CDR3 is TGTGCCAGCAGCCAAGGGACTAGCGGCCTGGGCTATGAGCAGTTCTTC.

CDR3 region: CASSDSNGDGYTF. In nucleotides, the CDR3 is TGTGCCAGCAGTGACTCGAACGGGGATGGCTACACCTTC. This chain joins TRBV6-4 and TRBJ1-2; unclear D gene. Trimming took 0 bases from V and 6 from J, leaving 8 bases between them. CDR3 length: 13 amino acids. Germline lookup yields CDR1 MRHNA and CDR2 SNTAGT.

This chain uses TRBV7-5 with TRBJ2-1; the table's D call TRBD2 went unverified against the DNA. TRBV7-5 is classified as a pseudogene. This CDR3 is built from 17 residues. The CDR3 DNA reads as TGTGTCAGAAGAACTAGCGGGAGGGGGGGCGTTGAGAATGAGCAGTTCTTC. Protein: CVRRTSGRGGVENEQFF.

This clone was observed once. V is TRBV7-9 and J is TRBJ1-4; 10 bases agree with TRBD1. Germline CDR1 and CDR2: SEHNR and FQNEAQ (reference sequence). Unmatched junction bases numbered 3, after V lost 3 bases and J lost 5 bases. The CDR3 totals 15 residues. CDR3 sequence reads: CASSLWGQGNEKLFF. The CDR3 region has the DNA TGTGCCAGCAGCTTGTGGGGACAGGGGAATGAAAAACTGTTTTTT.

CDR3 loop: CASSLEDGGTWYV. The DNA for the CDR3 is TGTGCCAGCAGCTTAGAAGATGGGGGGACCTGGTACGTC. The chain has TRBV11-2 and TRBJ2-7; D perhaps matches TRBD2 (6 bases). CDR1 is SGHAT, CDR2 FQNNGV, per germline. The germline V and J ends were trimmed by 0 bases and 12 bases, with 15 bases remaining between them. The CDR3 totals 13 residues.

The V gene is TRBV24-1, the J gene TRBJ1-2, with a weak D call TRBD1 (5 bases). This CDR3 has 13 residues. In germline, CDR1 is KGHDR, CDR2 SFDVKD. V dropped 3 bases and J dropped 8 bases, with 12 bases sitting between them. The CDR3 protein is CATSDAQWGGYTF. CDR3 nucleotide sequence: TGTGCCACCAGTGATGCCCAGTGGGGCGGCTACACCTTC.

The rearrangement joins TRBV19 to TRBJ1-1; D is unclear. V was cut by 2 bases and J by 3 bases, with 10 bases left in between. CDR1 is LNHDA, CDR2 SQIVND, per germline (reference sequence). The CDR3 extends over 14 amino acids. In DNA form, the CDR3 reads TGTGCCAGTAGTATATGGGCGCCGGACACTGAAGCTTTCTTT. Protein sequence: CASSIWAPDTEAFF. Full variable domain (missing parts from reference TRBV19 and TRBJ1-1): DGGITQSPKYLFRKEGQNVTLSCEQNLNHDAMYWYRQDPGQGLRLIYYSQIVNDFQKGDIAEGYSVSREKKESFPLTVTSAQKNPTAFYLCASSIWAPDTEAFFGQGTRLTVV.

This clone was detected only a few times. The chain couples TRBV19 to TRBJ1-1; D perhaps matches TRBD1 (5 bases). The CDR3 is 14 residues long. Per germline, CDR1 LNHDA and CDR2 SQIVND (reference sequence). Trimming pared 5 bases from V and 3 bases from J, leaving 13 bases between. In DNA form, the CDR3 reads TGTGCCAGTAGTGCCAGCCAGGGCTACACTGAAGCTTTCTTT. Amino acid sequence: CASSASQGYTEAFF. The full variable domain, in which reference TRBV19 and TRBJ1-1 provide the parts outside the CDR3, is DGGITQSPKYLFRKEGQNVTLSCEQNLNHDAMYWYRQDPGQGLRLIYYSQIVNDFQKGDIAEGYSVSREKKESFPLTVTSAQKNPTAFYLCASSASQGYTEAFFGQGTRLTVV.

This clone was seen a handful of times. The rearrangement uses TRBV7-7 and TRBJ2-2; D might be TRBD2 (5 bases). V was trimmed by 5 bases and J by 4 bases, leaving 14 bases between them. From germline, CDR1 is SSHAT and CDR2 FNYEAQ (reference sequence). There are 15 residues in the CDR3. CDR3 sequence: CASSNHGVGTGELFF. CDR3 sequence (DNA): TGTGCCAGCAGCAACCACGGGGTGGGCACCGGGGAGCTGTTTTTT. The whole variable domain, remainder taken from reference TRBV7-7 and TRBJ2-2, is GAGVSQSPRYKVTKRGQDVTLRCDPISSHATLYWYQQALGQGPEFLTYFNYEAQPDKSGLPSDRFSAERPEGSISTLTIQRTEQRDSAMYRCASSNHGVGTGELFFGEGSRLTVL.